This TCR beta chain is drawn from a study of T cell clonotyping in hematopoietic cell transplantation. Whole-study results and caveats: Recipient TCR diversity dropped after transplant; expanded clonotypes rose from day 30 to 180.

Remarks on this clone: The antigen is not known.

Sequenced by immunoSEQ multiplex PCR; TCRdb stores in-frame clones only, minus some. Altogether about 9,000 clones are present, roughly nine tenths being singletons, with the ten largest covering roughly 35%. Germline CDR1 and CDR2: LNHDA and SQIVND (reference sequence). The ends lost 7 bases at V and 5 bases at J; junction bases unmatched: 3. The CDR3 is 14 residues long. Material: PBMCs, obtained 180 days after allogeneic stem cell transplant. The sequence derives from a human patient who had an allogeneic stem cell transplant, so the T cells may come from the graft donor. The donor label of this sample is uncertain. Some clones in this sample may be carry-over from other donors' samples. The J gene is TRBJ1-6, the V gene TRBV19, with 9 nucleotides matching TRBD1. The CDR3 here is CASTRDRDNSPLHF. The DNA for the CDR3 is TGTGCCAGTACCAGGGACAGGGATAATTCACCCCTCCACTTT.